The entry below gives a single TCR beta chain sequence along with its context. Between the trimmed V and J ends, which lost 4 bases and 5 bases, there was a span of 17 bases. From germline, CDR1 is SQVTM and CDR2 ANQGSEA. The length of the CDR3 is 14 residues. The method was immunoSEQ multiplex PCR; TCRdb's version includes in-frame clones alone and lacks a portion of them. The table shows 90,000 to 100,000 clones, with 75% to 90% occurring only once. This entry comes from a study of preoperative IRX-2 immunotherapy in early breast cancer. Indicated treatment: preoperative locoregional IRX-2 cytokine immunotherapy. This phase Ib study tested locoregional IRX-2 cytokine immunotherapy given before surgery.

This chain uses TRBV29-1 with TRBJ1-1, with a possible D match to TRBD1 (6 bases). The receptor was derived from a human donor with breast cancer. The sample in question was tumor tissue, obtained after IRX-2 immunotherapy. The CDR3 nucleotides read TGCAGCGTTGTTTGGGACATTCTTAGGACTGAAGCTTTCTTT. As protein: CSVVWDILRTEAFF.